The present T cell receptor (beta chain) was sequenced within a study of blood T cells in healthy people across ages. About the study: Template-switching capture recovered about one barcoded beta molecule per two T cells.

The CDR3 loop spans 19 amino acids. J lost 0 bases, V lost 5 bases, and 10 bases had no gene match. Looked up from germline, CDR1 is KGHDR and CDR2 is SFDVKD. Combining a sample-barcoded 5' primer with a J-beta primer mix, a second PCR ran for roughly 6 to 11 cycles. TCRdb processed the 5' RACE reads anew with MiXCR; each CDR3 protein has one entry. The table records some 850,000 distinct CDR3 sequences, more than 25% of them present only once. These data were likewise used in another study, on T cells of mothers and their children.

Sequenced material: blood. The TCR sequence derives from a boy aged 5-17 years in good health. The chain has TRBV24-1 and TRBJ2-2; TRBD2 agrees at 11 bases. The CDR3 is CATSAATGTSGSNTGELFF. Written as DNA, the CDR3 is TGTGCCACCAGTGCCGCGACAGGGACTAGCGGTTCGAACACCGGGGAGCTGTTTTTT.